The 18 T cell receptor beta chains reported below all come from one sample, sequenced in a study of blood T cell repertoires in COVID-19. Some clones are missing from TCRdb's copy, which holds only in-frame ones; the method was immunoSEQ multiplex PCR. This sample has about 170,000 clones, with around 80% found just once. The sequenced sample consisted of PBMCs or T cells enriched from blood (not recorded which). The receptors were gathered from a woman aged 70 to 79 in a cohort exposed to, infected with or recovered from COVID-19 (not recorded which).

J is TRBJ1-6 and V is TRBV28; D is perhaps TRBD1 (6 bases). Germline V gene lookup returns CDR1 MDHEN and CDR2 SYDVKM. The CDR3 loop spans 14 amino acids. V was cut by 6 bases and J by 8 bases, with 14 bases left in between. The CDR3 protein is CASSIGGGHSPLHF. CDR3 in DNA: TGTGCCAGCAGCATTGGGGGGGGGCATTCACCCCTCCACTTT. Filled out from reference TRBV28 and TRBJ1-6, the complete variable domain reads DVKVTQSSRYLVKRTGEKVFLECVQDMDHENMFWYRQDPGLGLRLIYFSYDVKMKEKGDIPEGYSVSREKKERFSLILESASTNQTSMYLCASSIGGGHSPLHFGNGTRLTVT.

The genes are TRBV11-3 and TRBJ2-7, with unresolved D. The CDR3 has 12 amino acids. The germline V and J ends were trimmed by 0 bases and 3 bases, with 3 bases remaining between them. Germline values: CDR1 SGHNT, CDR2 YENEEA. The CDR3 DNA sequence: TGTGCCAGCAGCTTAGACAACTACGAGCAGTACTTC. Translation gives CASSLDNYEQYF.

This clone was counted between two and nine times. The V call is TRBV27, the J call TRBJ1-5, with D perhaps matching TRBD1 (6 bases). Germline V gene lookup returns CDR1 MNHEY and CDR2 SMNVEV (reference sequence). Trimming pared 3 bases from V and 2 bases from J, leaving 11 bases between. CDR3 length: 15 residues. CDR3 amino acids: CASSFSRTGNQPQHF. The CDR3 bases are TGTGCCAGCAGTTTCTCCCGGACAGGCAATCAGCCCCAGCATTTT.

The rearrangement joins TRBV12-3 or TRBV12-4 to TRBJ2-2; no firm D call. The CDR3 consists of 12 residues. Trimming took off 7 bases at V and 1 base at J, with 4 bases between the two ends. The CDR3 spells CASTVNTGELFF. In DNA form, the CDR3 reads TGTGCCAGCACCGTGAACACCGGGGAGCTGTTTTTT.

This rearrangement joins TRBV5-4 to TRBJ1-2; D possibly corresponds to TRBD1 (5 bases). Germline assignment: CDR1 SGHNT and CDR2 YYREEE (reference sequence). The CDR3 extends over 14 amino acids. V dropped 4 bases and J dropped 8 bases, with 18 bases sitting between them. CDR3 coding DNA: TGTGCCAGCAGCGCGGCTAACAGGCATGGCGGCTACACCTTC. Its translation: CASSAANRHGGYTF.

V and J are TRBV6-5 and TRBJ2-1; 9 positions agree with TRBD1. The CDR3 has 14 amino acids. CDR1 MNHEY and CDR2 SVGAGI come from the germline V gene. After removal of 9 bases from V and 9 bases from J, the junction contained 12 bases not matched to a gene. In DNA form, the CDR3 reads TGTGCCAGTACCGGGACAGGGTGGGGGAGTGAGCAGTTCTTC. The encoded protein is CASTGTGWGSEQFF.

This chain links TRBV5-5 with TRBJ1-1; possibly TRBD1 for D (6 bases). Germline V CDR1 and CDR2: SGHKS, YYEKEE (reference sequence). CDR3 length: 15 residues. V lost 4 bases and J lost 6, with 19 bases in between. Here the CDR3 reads CASSVFNRDHSEAFF. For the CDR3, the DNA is TGTGCCAGCAGCGTGTTCAACAGGGATCACTCTGAAGCTTTCTTT.

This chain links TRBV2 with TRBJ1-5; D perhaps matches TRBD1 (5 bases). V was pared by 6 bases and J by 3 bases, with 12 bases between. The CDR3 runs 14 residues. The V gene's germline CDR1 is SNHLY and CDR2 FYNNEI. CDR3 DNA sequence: TGTGCCAGCAGCGGGGGACCGGACAATCAGCCCCAGCATTTT. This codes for CASSGGPDNQPQHF. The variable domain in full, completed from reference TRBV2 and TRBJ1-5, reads EPEVTQTPSHQVTQMGQEVILRCVPISNHLYFYWYRQILGQKVEFLVSFYNNEISEKSEIFDDQFSVERPDGSNFTLKIRSTKLEDSAMYFCASSGGPDNQPQHFGDGTRLSIL.

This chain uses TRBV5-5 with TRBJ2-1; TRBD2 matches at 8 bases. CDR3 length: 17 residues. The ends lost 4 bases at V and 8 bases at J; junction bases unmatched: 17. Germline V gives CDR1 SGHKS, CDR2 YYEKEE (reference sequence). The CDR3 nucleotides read TGTGCCAGCAGCCTACTCGGGCAGCGGGAGAAAAAAGATGAGCAGTTCTTC. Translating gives CASSLLGQREKKDEQFF.

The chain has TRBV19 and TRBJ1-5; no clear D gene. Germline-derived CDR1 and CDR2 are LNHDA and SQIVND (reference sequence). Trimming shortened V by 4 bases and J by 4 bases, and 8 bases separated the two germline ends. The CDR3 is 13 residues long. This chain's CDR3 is CASSKNFNQPQHF. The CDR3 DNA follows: TGTGCCAGTAGTAAGAACTTTAATCAGCCCCAGCATTTT.

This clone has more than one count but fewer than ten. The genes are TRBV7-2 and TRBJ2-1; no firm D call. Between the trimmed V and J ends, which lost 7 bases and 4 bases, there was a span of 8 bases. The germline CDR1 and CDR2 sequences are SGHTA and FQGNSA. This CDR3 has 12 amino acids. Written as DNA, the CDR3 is TGTGCCAGCAATACAGAATACAATGAGCAGTTCTTC. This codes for CASNTEYNEQFF. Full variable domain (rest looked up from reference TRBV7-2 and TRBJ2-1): GAGVSQSPSNKVTEKGKDVELRCDPISGHTALYWYRQSLGQGLEFLIYFQGNSAPDKSGLPSDRFSAERTGGSVSTLTIQRTQQEDSAVYLCASNTEYNEQFFGPGTRLTVL.

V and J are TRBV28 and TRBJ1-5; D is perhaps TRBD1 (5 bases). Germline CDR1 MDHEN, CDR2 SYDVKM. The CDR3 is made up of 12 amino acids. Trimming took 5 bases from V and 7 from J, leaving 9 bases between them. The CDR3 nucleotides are TGTGCCAGCAGTCTTGCAGGGCAGCCCCAGCATTTT. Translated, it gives CASSLAGQPQHF.

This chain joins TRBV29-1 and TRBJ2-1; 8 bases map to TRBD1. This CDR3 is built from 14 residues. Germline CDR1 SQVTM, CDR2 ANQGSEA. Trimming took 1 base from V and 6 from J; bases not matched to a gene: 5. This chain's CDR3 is CSVEGTGRINEQFF. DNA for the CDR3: TGCAGCGTTGAAGGGACAGGGAGAATCAATGAGCAGTTCTTC.

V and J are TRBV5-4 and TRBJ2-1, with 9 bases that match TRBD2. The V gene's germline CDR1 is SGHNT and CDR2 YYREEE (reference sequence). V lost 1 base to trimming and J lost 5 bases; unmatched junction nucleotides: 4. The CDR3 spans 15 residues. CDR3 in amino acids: CASSLRTSAHNEQFF. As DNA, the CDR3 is TGTGCCAGCAGCTTGCGGACTAGCGCACACAATGAGCAGTTCTTC.

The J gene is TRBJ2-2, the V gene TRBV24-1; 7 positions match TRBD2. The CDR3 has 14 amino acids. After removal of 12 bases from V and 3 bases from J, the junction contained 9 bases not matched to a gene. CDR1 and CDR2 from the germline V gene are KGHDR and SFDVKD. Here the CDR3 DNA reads TGTGCCTCGTCCCAGACTAGCTACACCGGGGAGCTGTTTTTT. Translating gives CASSQTSYTGELFF.

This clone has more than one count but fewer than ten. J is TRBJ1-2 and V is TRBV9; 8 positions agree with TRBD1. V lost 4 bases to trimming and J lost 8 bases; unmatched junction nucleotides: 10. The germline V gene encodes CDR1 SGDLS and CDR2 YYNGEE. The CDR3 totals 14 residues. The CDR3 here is CASSKTGVLEGYTF. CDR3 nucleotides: TGTGCCAGCAGCAAGACAGGGGTACTTGAGGGCTACACCTTC.

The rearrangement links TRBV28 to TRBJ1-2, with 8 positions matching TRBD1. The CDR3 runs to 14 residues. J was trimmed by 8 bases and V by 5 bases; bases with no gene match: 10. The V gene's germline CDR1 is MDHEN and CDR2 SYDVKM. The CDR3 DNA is TGTGCCAGCAGTAATGACAGGGGAGTTGGGGGCTACACCTTC. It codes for CASSNDRGVGGYTF.

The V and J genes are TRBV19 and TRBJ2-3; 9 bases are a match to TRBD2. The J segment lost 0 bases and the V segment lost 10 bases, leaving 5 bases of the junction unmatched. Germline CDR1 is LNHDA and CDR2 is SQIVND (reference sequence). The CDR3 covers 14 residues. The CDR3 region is CATREGTSTDTQYF. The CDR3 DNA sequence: TGTGCCACGCGGGAGGGAACTAGCACAGATACGCAGTATTTT.